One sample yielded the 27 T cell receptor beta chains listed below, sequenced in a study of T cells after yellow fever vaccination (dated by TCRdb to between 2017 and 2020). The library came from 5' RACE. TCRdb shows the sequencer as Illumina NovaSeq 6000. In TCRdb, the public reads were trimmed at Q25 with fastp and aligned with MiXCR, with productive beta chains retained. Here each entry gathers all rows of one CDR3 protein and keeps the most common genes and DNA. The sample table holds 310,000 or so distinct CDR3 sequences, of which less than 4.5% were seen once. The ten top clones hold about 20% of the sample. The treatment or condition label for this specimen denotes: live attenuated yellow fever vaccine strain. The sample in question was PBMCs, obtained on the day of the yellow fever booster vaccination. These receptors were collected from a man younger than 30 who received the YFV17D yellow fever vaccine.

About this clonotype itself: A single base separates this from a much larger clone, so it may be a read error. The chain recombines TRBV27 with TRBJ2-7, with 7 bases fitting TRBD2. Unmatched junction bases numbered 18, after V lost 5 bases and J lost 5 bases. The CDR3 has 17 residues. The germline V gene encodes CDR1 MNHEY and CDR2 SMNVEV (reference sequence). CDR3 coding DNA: TGTGCCAGCAGTAAAGGGCCTAGCGGTCTCTTCGGGGACGAGCAGTACGTC. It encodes CASSKGPSGLFGDEQYV.

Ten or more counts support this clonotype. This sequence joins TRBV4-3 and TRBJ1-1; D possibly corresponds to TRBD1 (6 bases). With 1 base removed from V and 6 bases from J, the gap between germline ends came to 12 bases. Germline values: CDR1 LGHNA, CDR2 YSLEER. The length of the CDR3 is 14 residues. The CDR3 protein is CASSQAGVQSEAFF. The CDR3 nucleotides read TGCGCCAGCAGCCAAGCAGGGGTCCAATCTGAAGCTTTCTTT.

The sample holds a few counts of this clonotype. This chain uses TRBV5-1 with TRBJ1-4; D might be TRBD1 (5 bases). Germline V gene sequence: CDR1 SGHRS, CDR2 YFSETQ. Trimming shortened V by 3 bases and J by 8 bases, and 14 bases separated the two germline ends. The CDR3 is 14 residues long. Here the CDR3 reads CASSSTATLEKLFF. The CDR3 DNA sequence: TGCGCCAGCAGCTCGACAGCGACTTTGGAAAAACTGTTTTTT.

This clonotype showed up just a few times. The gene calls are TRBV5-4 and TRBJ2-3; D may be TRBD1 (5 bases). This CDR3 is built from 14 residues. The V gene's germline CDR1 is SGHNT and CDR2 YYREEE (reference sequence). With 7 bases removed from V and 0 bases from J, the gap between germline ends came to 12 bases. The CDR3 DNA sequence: TGTGCCAGCTCCGACAGCTTTAGCACAGATACGCAGTATTTT. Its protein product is CASSDSFSTDTQYF.

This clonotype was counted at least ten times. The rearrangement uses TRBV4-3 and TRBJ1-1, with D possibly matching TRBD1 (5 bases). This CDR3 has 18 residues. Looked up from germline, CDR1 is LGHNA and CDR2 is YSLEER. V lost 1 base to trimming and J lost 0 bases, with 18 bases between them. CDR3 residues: CASSQGWTSQGLNTEAFF. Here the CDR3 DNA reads TGCGCCAGCAGCCAAGGATGGACAAGCCAAGGGCTGAACACTGAAGCTTTCTTT.

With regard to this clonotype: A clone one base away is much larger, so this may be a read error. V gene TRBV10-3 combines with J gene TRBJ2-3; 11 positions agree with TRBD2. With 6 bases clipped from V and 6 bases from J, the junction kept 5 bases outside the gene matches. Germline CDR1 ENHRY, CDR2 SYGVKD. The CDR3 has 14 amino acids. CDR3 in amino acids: CAISPTSGVDTQYF. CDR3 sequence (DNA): TGTGCCATCAGCCCGACTAGCGGGGTGGATACGCAGTATTTT.

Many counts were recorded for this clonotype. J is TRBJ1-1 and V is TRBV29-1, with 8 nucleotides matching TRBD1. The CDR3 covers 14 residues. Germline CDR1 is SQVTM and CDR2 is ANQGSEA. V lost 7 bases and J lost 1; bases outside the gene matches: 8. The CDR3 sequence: CSAREQGGNTEAFF. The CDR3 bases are TGCAGCGCGCGAGAACAGGGGGGGAACACTGAAGCTTTCTTT.

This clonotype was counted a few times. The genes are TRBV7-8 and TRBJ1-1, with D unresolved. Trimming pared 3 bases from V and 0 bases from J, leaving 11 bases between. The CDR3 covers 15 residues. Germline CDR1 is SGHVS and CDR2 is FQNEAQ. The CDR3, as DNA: TGTGCCAGCAGCTTTCGGGCCGTCATGAACACTGAAGCTTTCTTT. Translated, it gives CASSFRAVMNTEAFF.

CDR3: CASSIGGGEKLFF. In DNA form, the CDR3 reads TGTGCCAGTAGTATCGGGGGAGGCGAAAAACTGTTTTTT. V and J are TRBV19 and TRBJ1-4, with D possibly matching TRBD1 (5 bases). The CDR3 contains 13 residues. Trimming removed 3 bases from V and 8 bases from J, with 10 bases in between. Germline CDR1 reads LNHDA; CDR2 reads SQIVND (reference sequence).

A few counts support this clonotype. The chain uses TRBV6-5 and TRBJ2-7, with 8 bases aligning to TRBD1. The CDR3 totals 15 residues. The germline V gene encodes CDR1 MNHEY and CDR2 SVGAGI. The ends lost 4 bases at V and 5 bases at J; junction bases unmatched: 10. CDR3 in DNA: TGTGCCAGCAGTTTACGTCAGAGCAGGGGGCACGAGCAGTACTTC. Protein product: CASSLRQSRGHEQYF.

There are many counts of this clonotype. Here the CDR3 reads CSARDPGGTTNTEAFF. In DNA form, the CDR3 reads TGCAGTGCTAGAGATCCCGGAGGGACAACCAACACTGAAGCTTTCTTT. The chain employs TRBV20-1 and TRBJ1-1; D perhaps matches TRBD1 (6 bases). V lost 0 bases to trimming and J lost 2 bases, with 16 bases between them. The CDR3 runs 16 residues. Looked up from germline, CDR1 is DFQATT and CDR2 is SNEGSKA (reference sequence).

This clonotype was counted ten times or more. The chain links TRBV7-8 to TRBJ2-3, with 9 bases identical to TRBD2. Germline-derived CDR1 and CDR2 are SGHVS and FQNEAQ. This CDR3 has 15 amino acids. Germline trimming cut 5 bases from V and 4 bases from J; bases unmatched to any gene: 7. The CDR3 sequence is CASSSVGLAPDTQYF. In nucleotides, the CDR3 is TGTGCCAGCAGCAGCGTGGGACTAGCACCAGATACGCAGTATTTT.

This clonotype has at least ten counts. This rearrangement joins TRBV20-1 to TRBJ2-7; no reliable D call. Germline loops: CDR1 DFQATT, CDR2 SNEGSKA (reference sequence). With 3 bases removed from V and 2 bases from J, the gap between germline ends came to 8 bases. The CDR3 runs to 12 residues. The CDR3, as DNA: TGCAGTGCTAGTTGGATGACCTACGAGCAGTACTTC. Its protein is CSASWMTYEQYF.

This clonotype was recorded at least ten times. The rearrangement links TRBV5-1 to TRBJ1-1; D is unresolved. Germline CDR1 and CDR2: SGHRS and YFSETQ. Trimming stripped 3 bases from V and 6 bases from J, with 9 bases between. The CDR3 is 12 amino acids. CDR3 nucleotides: TGCGCCAGCAGCTCCCTTCGGGCTGAAGCTTTCTTT. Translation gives CASSSLRAEAFF.

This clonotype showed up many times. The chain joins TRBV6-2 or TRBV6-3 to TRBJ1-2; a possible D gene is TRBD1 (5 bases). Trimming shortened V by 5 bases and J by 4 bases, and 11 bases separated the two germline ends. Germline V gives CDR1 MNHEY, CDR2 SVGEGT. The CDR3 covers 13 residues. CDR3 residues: CASSTTVLYGYTF. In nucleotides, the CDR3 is TGTGCCAGCAGTACGACAGTGCTCTATGGCTACACCTTC.

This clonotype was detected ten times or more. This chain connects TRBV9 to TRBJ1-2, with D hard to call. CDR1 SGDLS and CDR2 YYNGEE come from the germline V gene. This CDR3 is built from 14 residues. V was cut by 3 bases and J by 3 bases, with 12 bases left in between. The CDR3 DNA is TGTGCCAGCAGCGCATCTACATCTGACTATGGCTACACCTTC. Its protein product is CASSASTSDYGYTF.

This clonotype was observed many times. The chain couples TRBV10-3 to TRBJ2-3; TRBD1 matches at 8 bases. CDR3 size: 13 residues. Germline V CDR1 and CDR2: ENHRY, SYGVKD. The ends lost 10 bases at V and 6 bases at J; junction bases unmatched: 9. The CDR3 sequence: CATLGQAADTQYF. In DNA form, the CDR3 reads TGTGCCACCTTGGGACAGGCGGCGGATACGCAGTATTTT.

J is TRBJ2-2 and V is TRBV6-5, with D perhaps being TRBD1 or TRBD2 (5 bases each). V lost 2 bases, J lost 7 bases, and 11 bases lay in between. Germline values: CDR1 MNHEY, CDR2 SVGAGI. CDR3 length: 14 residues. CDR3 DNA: TGTGCCAGCAGTTACAGTGGGGGTGGCGGGGAGCTGTTTTTT. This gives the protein CASSYSGGGGELFF.

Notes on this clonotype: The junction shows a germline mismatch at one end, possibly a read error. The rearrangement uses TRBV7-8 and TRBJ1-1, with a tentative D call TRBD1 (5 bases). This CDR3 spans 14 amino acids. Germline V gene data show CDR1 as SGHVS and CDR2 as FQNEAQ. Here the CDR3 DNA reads TGTGCCAGCAGTTTAGGGGCCCTGGGCACTGAAGCTTTCTTT. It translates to CASSLGALGTEAFF. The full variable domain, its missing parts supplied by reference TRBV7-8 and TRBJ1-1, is GAGVSQSPRYKVAKRGQDVALRCDPISGHVSLFWYQQALGQGPEFLTYFQNEAQLDKSGLPSDRFFAERPEGSVSTLKIQRTQQEDSAVYLCASSLGALGTEAFFGQGTRLTVV.

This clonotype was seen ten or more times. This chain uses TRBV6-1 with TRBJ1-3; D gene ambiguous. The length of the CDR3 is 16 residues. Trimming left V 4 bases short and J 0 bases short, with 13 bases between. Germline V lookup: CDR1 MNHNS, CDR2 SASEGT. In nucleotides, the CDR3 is TGTGCCAGCAGTGTATCCCGGACGGCCTCTGGAAACACCATATATTTT. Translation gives CASSVSRTASGNTIYF.

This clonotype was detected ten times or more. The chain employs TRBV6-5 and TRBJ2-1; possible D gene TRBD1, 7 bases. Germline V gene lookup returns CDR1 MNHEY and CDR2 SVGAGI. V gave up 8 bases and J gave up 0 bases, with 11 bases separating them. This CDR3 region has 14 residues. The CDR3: CASGRDSSYNEQFF. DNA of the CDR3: TGTGCCAGCGGGCGGGACAGCTCCTACAATGAGCAGTTCTTC.

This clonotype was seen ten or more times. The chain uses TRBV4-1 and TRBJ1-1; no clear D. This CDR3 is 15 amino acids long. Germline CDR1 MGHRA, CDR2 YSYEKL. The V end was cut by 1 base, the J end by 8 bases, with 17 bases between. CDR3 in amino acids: CASSQVIAQVLEAFF. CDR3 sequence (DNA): TGCGCCAGCAGCCAAGTCATCGCTCAAGTACTCGAAGCTTTCTTT.

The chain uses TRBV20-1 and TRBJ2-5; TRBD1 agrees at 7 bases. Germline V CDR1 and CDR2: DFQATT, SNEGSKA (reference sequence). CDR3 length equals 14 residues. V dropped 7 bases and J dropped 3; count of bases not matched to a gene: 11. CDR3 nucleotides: TGCAGTGTGGAGGTTAGAGGGGGCAAAGAGACCCAGTACTTC. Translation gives CSVEVRGGKETQYF.

For the CDR3, the DNA is TGTGCCAGCAGCTCCCCCCTAGAGGGGACCGGGGAGCTGTTTTTT. Translated: CASSSPLEGTGELFF. The rearrangement links TRBV11-2 to TRBJ2-2; TRBD1 or TRBD2 may be the D gene (5 bases each). The CDR3 has 15 residues. Per the germline V gene, CDR1 is SGHAT and CDR2 is FQNNGV. V was shortened by 4 bases and J by 5 bases, with 14 bases between the two germline ends.

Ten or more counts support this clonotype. The DNA for the CDR3 is TGCGCCAGCAGCCAAGACCCTACAGGGTATGGCGATGAGCAGTTCTTC. This gives the protein CASSQDPTGYGDEQFF. This chain connects TRBV4-1 to TRBJ2-1, with a tentative D call TRBD1 (6 bases). V was trimmed by 0 bases and J by 8 bases, leaving 17 bases between them. Germline V gene sequence: CDR1 MGHRA, CDR2 YSYEKL. There are 16 residues in the CDR3.

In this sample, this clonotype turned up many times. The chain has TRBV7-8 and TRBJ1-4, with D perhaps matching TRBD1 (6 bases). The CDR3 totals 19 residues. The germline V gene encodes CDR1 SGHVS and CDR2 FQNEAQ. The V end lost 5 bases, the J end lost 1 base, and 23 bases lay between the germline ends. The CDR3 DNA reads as TGTGCCAGCAGCCCCCGGGACACAATTTCCCCGCTAACTAATGAAAAACTGTTTTTT. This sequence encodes CASSPRDTISPLTNEKLFF.

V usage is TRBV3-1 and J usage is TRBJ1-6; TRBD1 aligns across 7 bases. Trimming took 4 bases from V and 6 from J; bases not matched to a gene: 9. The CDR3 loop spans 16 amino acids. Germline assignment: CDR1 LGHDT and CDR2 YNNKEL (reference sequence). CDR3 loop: CASSPGGRDLNSPLHF. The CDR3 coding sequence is TGTGCCAGCAGCCCAGGGGGTAGGGATCTTAATTCACCCCTCCACTTT. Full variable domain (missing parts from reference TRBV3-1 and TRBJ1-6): DTAVSQTPKYLVTQMGNDKSIKCEQNLGHDTMYWYKQDSKKFLKIMFSYNNKELIINETVPNRFSPKSPDKAHLNLHINSLELGDSAVYFCASSPGGRDLNSPLHFGNGTRLTVT.